The entry that follows covers one T cell receptor (beta chain) sequence. Its cognate antigen has yet to be identified. The record has no base qualities; no much larger clone is one base away. The data belong to a study of cytotoxic CD8 clonotypes in ibrutinib-treated CLL (dated by TCRdb to the early 2020s). Study-level background: The cohort included roughly 15 treatment-naive and some 10 relapsed/refractory patients; 17 to 18 were IGHV unmutated. Partial responses were observed in about 25 patients and complete responses in 2; after a median follow-up of roughly 72 months, remission was maintained in 15 or so patients and progression was observed in some twelve. Samples at response were collected after a median of about 11 months of treatment, with a range of roughly 6 to 40 months. An average of around 250,000 productive templates and some 100,000 productive rearrangements was obtained per sample. Longitudinal samples were available for about 30% of the roughly 86 trial participants. Cryopreserved peripheral blood mononuclear cells were collected before treatment, at response, and at either disease progression or sustained remission. Every remission and progressive disease sample was obtained while ibrutinib was still being received by the patients.

A MiSeq instrument was used for deep resolution sequencing, which targeted depths ranging from 1 in 1 million up to 1 in 200,000 T cells, with coverage averaging 10x for each clonotype. The immunoSEQ hsTCRB Kit was used to generate TCR beta libraries. Processing in the source paper ran as follows. ImmunoSEQ Data Assistant and ImmunoSEQ Analyzer were used for data analysis, and V, D and J genes were assigned according to IMGT definitions. Clonality, which ranges from 0 to 1, was calculated by subtracting the normalized Shannon entropy of productive rearrangement frequencies from one. Only overrepresented clonotypes making up at least 0.05% of each patient's repertoire were included in the public clonotype analysis. About twelve repertoires from age-matched healthy donors, obtained from immuneACCESS, served as clonality controls. In TCRdb, the immuneACCESS table is reduced to in-frame sequences with V and J assigned. These tables do not hold every clone; where another copy was compared, an unresolved V gene accounts for under half, and the others remain unexplained. V, J and clone size are taken as reported in that table, and D and trimming were inferred from the DNA itself. Recorded for this sample are 150,000 to 200,000 clones; nearly 90% of them occurred a single time. The top ten constitute more than 2.5% of the sample.

The sample's time point label is to be understood as: progressive disease on ibrutinib. For TCR beta library preparation, about 2 micrograms of genomic DNA were extracted from the cryopreserved PBMCs. Longitudinal blood samples from CLL patients receiving ibrutinib monotherapy were subjected to high-throughput TCR beta sequencing. The patients took part in an open-label, single-center phase 2 trial of ibrutinib monotherapy. CDR1 and CDR2 are read off the germline V gene as SNHLY and FYNNEI. V lost 6 bases and J lost 3 bases, and the count of bases not matched to a germline gene is 1. Taken from cysteine to phenylalanine, the CDR3 has 13 residues. Here the CDR3 DNA is all that survives: 39 bases in frame from base 1. Here is what the overall study found, with its caveats: Public clonotypes were rare and either shrank or stayed stable during treatment, and the rise in clonality at ibrutinib response reflected expansion of private clonotypes. At baseline, clonality was higher than in age-matched healthy donors and showed a strong correlation with circulating CD8+ T-cell counts. Sampling times were not matched between patients in sustained remission and patients whose disease was progressing, and lymph node repertoires were not examined. At ibrutinib response clonality went up, during sustained remission it held steady, and at progression it dropped back toward baseline.

This receptor was obtained from a human donor with chronic lymphocytic leukemia. Here the chain combines TRBV2 and TRBJ1-5; TRBD1 matches 8 bases in the middle. The specimen was PBMCs, collected at disease progression, from a patient treated with ibrutinib. In nucleotide form, the sequence is TGTGCCAGCAGGACAGGGGACAATCAGCCCCAGCATTTT. It specifies CASRTGDNQPQHF.